Detailed here is one T cell receptor (beta chain). Its antigen is unknown. This CDR3 comprises 15 residues. Germline V gene data show CDR1 as SGHRS and CDR2 as YFSETQ. Using a J-beta primer mix together with a sample-barcoded 5' primer, a second PCR was run for roughly 7 to 11 cycles. A template-switch adaptor with 12 random nucleotides tagged each cDNA molecule. TCRdb processed the 5' RACE reads anew with MiXCR; each CDR3 protein has one entry. The profile shows about 640,000 distinct CDR3 sequences, 45% to 65% of them singletons. These data are taken from a study of blood T cells in healthy people across ages. Study-wide results and caveats: Significant beta diversity loss was already apparent by age about 39, declining roughly linearly. Both higher diversity and more naive CD4+ cells marked long-lived donors when set against aged donors.

Samples had at least 7 million PBMCs isolated from them. The origin of this receptor is a man in his sixties in good health. The rearrangement links TRBV5-1 to TRBJ2-4, with D tentatively TRBD2 (6 bases). Matching the DNA end better, TRBJ2-7 makes the J call doubtful. Sequencing used blood. Here the CDR3 reads CASSSTTSGVSEQYF. CDR3 in DNA: TGCGCCAGCAGCAGCACGACTAGTGGGGTTTCCGAGCAGTACTTC.